This entry describes one T cell receptor beta chain. What it recognizes is unknown. The sample is drawn from a study of OX40 agonist ivuxolimab in advanced cancers. Here immunoSEQ multiplex PCR was the method, and the copy in TCRdb shows in-frame clones only, minus some. The top ten hold 3.9% of the sample, which has about 46,000 clones, 60% to 80% seen once. The germline gives CDR1 MDHEN, CDR2 SYDVKM. The CDR3 is 15 residues long. After removal of 3 bases from V and 0 bases from J, the junction contained 5 bases not matched to a gene. Study outcomes and limitations: Average numbers of expanded clones were greater in CD8+ T cells than in CD4+.

The clonotype originates from an adult with an advanced solid tumor such as melanoma, head and neck, liver or kidney cancer. The sequences come from CD4+ or CD8+ T cells sorted from blood, collected in a trial of the OX40 agonist ivuxolimab. The chain couples TRBV28 to TRBJ2-7, with 7 positions matching TRBD2. CDR3 nucleotides: TGTGCCAGCAGTTTGCCAGGCGGGAGCTCCTACGAGCAGTACTTC. Amino acids: CASSLPGGSSYEQYF.